This TCR beta chain was identified during a study of blood T cell repertoires in COVID-19. Study as a whole: Whether acute or convalescent, the COVID-19 samples came from the United States, Italy and Spain.

The assay was immunoSEQ multiplex PCR, and TCRdb's table has in-frame clones only and misses some. The data contain around 120,000 clones, about 79% of them singletons. The junction had 7 bases not matched to a gene; V was cut back by 4 bases and J by 6 bases. CDR3 length: 15 amino acids. Looked up from germline, CDR1 is KGHDR and CDR2 is SFDVKD. The chain uses TRBV24-1 and TRBJ2-1; 8 bases align to TRBD1. Sequences were obtained from peripheral blood. This clonotype was obtained from a woman of 80 years or more with acute or convalescent COVID-19. The CDR3 sequence is CATSETGTGGNEQFF. The CDR3 coding sequence is TGTGCCACCAGTGAAACCGGGACAGGAGGCAATGAGCAGTTCTTC.